Below, one T cell receptor (beta chain) is given with its context. Combining a sample-barcoded 5' primer with a J-beta primer mix, a second PCR ran for about 6 to 11 cycles. A template-switch adaptor containing 12 random nucleotides labeled each cDNA molecule. A single record per CDR3 protein comes from TCRdb applying MiXCR to the 5' RACE reads. In the table there are 540,000 or so distinct CDR3 sequences, less than 60% of which are singletons. This entry is derived from a study of blood T cells in healthy people across ages. Overall study: Template switching retrieved approximately one barcoded beta molecule for each two T cells.

Every donor provided approximately 9.2 milliliters of peripheral blood. With each sample, at least 5.5 micrograms of total RNA were extracted. The CDR3 loop spans 14 amino acids. The TCR comes from an elderly man in good health. Sequenced sample: blood. This rearrangement joins TRBV12-3 or TRBV12-4 to TRBJ2-5; unclear D gene. The J call is in doubt because the DNA end fits TRBJ2-7 better. The CDR3 region has the DNA TGTGCCAGCAGCCGAACGGACCGCAACTACGAGCAGTACTTC. It yields the protein CASSRTDRNYEQYF.